This is a list of T cell receptor beta chains from one sample in a study of shared clonotypes between healthy human individuals. TCRdb keeps only in-frame clones here, not all; method: immunoSEQ multiplex PCR. The table has 2 million to 2.5 million clones, roughly 94% seen once. Source material: naive CD4+ T cells sorted from blood. These TCRs come from a man between 18 and 29 years old in good health. Each CDR3 is given with its conserved first and last residue. The D gene is left open where the match is weak. Size is stated for part of the rows, as once, few or many counts, or as a class when the clone is expanded.

clone_size d_call j_call cdr3_length v_call cdr3_nt cdr3_aa
- - TRBJ1-1 13 TRBV5-5 TGTGCCAGCAGCAGGTTTTCGTCCACTGAAGCTTTCTTT CASSRFSSTEAFF
- TRBD1 TRBJ1-5 16 TRBV4-1 TGCGCCAGCAGCCAAGACAGGGGGCGCAGGAATCAGCCCCAGCATTTT CASSQDRGRRNQPQHF
once - TRBJ1-2 16 TRBV7-9 TGTGCCAGCAGCCATGGGACACTCCCTGCTAACTATGGCTACACCTTC CASSHGTLPANYGYTF
- TRBD1 TRBJ2-7 16 TRBV25-1 TGTGCCAGCAGTGAATTTTTGGGACAGATCCCCCACGAGCAGTACTTC CASSEFLGQIPHEQYF
- - TRBJ1-3 12 TRBV30 TGTGCCTGTGCTCTCTCTGGAAACACCATATATTTT CACALSGNTIYF
- - TRBJ1-1 13 TRBV30 TGTGCCTGGAGTAGGGGGGTGAACACTGAAGCTTTCTTT CAWSRGVNTEAFF
- TRBD2 TRBJ2-7 16 TRBV6-6 TGTGCCAGCAGTTACCCTGAGCAGGGAGGGGCCAACGAGCAGTACTTC CASSYPEQGGANEQYF
- TRBD1 TRBJ1-2 19 TRBV5-1 TGCGCCAGCAGCTTGGATGCCGGACGGGACAGGGGGTACGAATATGGCTACACCTTC CASSLDAGRDRGYEYGYTF
once - TRBJ2-5 13 TRBV6-5 TGTGCCAGCAGTCCAAGAGGGGCGGAGACCCAGTACTTC CASSPRGAETQYF
- TRBD2 TRBJ2-3 17 TRBV10-3 TGTGCCATCAGTGTATCCCAAAGCGGGAGTAGCACAGATACGCAGTATTTT CAISVSQSGSSTDTQYF
- TRBD1 TRBJ1-3 13 TRBV30 TGTGCCTGGGACAGGGGGACCGGAAACACCATATATTTT CAWDRGTGNTIYF
- - TRBJ2-7 14 TRBV13 TGTGCCAGCAGGGCAACCGGGAGAACCTACGAGCAGTACTTC CASRATGRTYEQYF
- - TRBJ1-2 15 TRBV5-6 TGTGCCAGCAGCCCACAGGGAAGGTGGAACTATGGCTACACCTTC CASSPQGRWNYGYTF
- TRBD1 TRBJ1-2 14 TRBV7-3 TGTGCCAGCAGCTTAAACCCAGGGGGTTATGGCTACACCTTC CASSLNPGGYGYTF
- - TRBJ1-5 17 TRBV18 TGTGCCAGCTCACCATCGGCAGGGCAATATAGCAATCAGCCCCAGCATTTT CASSPSAGQYSNQPQHF
- - TRBJ2-2 12 TRBV29-1 TGCAGCGAGAGGTCGAACACCGGGGAGCTGTTTTTT CSERSNTGELFF
- TRBD2 TRBJ2-1 16 TRBV9 TGTGCCAGCAGCGTAGCTACCAGCGGGAGAAGTAATGAGCAGTTCTTC CASSVATSGRSNEQFF
- - TRBJ1-5 16 TRBV5-1 TGCGCCAGCAGCAAAGAACCCGACAGTATCAATCAGCCCCAGCATTTT CASSKEPDSINQPQHF
once - TRBJ1-2 12 TRBV27 TGTGCCAGCAGGGACCGGGTCTATGGCTACACCTTC CASRDRVYGYTF
- TRBD1 TRBJ2-7 17 TRBV4-1 TGCGCCAGCAGCCAAACAACCGGGACAGGGCTCTCGTTCGAGCAGTACTTC CASSQTTGTGLSFEQYF
once TRBD1 TRBJ1-1 14 TRBV12-5 TGTGCTAGTGGTTTGCCAACAGGGGGTACTGAAGCTTTCTTT CASGLPTGGTEAFF
- - TRBJ2-5 11 TRBV29-1 TGCAGCGTCGCCTTTGAGGAGACCCAGTACTTC CSVAFEETQYF
- - TRBJ2-7 14 TRBV18 TGTGCCAGCTCACAAAACCCCCCCCCTGGCGAGCAGTACTTC CASSQNPPPGEQYF
once TRBD2 TRBJ2-3 15 TRBV5-1 TGCGCCAGCAGCCCGATAGCGGGGGTCACAGATACGCAGTATTTT CASSPIAGVTDTQYF
- - TRBJ1-1 16 TRBV25-1 TGTGCCAGCAGTGAATCAGGCCTCCAGGGTCGCGCTGAAGCTTTCTTT CASSESGLQGRAEAFF
- TRBD1 TRBJ2-1 16 TRBV19 TGTGCCAGTAGTCCAAGGCAGGGACAGGGGATCAATGAGCAGTTCTTC CASSPRQGQGINEQFF
- TRBD1 TRBJ2-7 14 TRBV11-3 TGTGCCAGCAGCTTGGACAGGGGAGTCTACGAGCAGTACTTC CASSLDRGVYEQYF